These T cell receptor beta chains were read from a single sample in a study of T-cell reconstitution after alpha-beta-depleted transplantation in children. MiXCR, applied by TCRdb to the PCR reads, yields one record per CDR3 protein. The sample yields more than 200,000 distinct CDR3 sequences, about 24% seen once. The sample here was PBMCs, mostly from graft donor cells, taken 360 days after TCRalphabeta/CD19-depleted stem cell transplant. Source of these receptors: a female patient aged 2-9 years who had a stem cell transplant for congenital amegakaryocytic thrombocytopenia, so the T cells may come from the graft donor. The CDR3 runs from the conserved cysteine through the conserved F or W. D genes are given only for firm matches. Some rows have no size entry. The others give once, few or many, or a class for an expanded clone.

J	V	size	length	D	CDR3	DNA
TRBJ2-7	TRBV6-2/TRBV6-3	-	12	-	CASGDKTYEQYF	TGTGCCAGCGGCGACAAGACCTACGAGCAGTACTTC
TRBJ2-7	TRBV11-2	-	14	-	CASSLVTNSYEQYF	TGTGCCAGCAGCTTAGTTACAAACTCCTACGAGCAGTACTTC
TRBJ2-7	TRBV4-2	many	17	-	CASSPWGRGGSSYEQYF	TGTGCCAGCAGCCCGTGGGGCCGGGGCGGATCCTCCTACGAGCAGTACTTC
TRBJ2-2	TRBV5-6	-	16	-	CASSFKGGLHTGELFF	TGTGCCAGCAGCTTCAAGGGGGGACTCCACACCGGGGAGCTGTTTTTT
TRBJ2-3	TRBV19	few	17	-	CASSIDPTRPYTDTQYF	TGTGCCAGTAGTATAGATCCTACCAGACCCTACACAGATACGCAGTATTTT
TRBJ1-1	TRBV6-5	-	16	-	CASSYWVRGQNTEAFF	TGTGCCAGCAGTTACTGGGTGCGGGGGCAGAACACTGAAGCTTTCTTT
TRBJ2-5	TRBV29-1	few	12	-	CSVGDTQETQYF	TGCAGCGTTGGGGACACTCAAGAGACCCAGTACTTC
TRBJ2-1	TRBV20-1	-	13	TRBD2	CSAPRLAGYEQFF	TGCAGTGCGCCCCGACTAGCTGGGTATGAGCAGTTCTTC
TRBJ1-5	TRBV3-1	few	11	-	CASSPPQPQHF	TGTGCCAGCAGCCCCCCTCAGCCCCAGCATTTT
TRBJ2-1	TRBV18	-	16	-	CASSLLTRAEFNEQFF	TGTGCCAGCTCACTCCTGACTAGAGCGGAATTCAATGAGCAGTTCTTC
TRBJ2-5	TRBV4-1	few	17	TRBD2	CASSLGLAGTYQETQYF	TGCGCCAGCAGCCTAGGACTAGCGGGGACGTACCAAGAGACCCAGTACTTC
TRBJ1-6	TRBV12-3/TRBV12-4	many	13	-	CASSPGTDSQLHF	TGTGCCAGCAGTCCCGGGACTGACTCCCAACTCCACTTT
TRBJ2-1	TRBV9	-	16	TRBD1	CASSARTQGARNEQFF	TGTGCCAGCAGCGCCCGGACACAGGGGGCGCGCAATGAGCAGTTCTTC
TRBJ2-3	TRBV2	-	15	-	CASSARSGVADTQYF	TGTGCCAGCAGTGCCCGTTCAGGGGTAGCAGATACGCAGTATTTT
TRBJ1-1	TRBV6-2/TRBV6-3	many	13	-	CASSLTRNTEAFF	TGTGCCAGCAGCTTGACCCGGAACACTGAAGCTTTCTTT
TRBJ2-7	TRBV6-2/TRBV6-3	few	14	TRBD2	CASREGLAGYEQYF	TGTGCCAGCAGGGAGGGACTAGCGGGTTACGAGCAGTACTTC